This T cell receptor (beta chain) is from a study of cytomegalovirus exposure and HLA in healthy donors listed by TCRdb under 2017. Background for the entire study: In an earlier analysis of 587 of the donors, 250 to 350 Gb of sequence data and 117 million unique TCR beta sequences from about 179 million T cells were reported. About 310 gigabases of sequencing data and approximately 85 million unique TCR sequences were included in an early release covering around 650 HLA-typed donors. Of the roughly 420 genotyped donors, 75% to 85% were placed in the genetic ancestry cluster associated with self-reported Caucasian donors. The study aimed to test whether signatures of past pathogen exposure could be identified by cataloging public T cell receptors. Using immunosequencing, the study profiled T cell repertoires from around 680 subjects and related those repertoires to cytomegalovirus serostatus. Besides the first cohort of roughly 660 subjects, a separate validation cohort made up of some 110 different subjects was used. The study combined high-throughput TCR immunosequencing, statistical association of individual TCRs with disease status, and machine learning to predict cytomegalovirus infection status. A later analysis re-examined previously published TCR beta repertoires from several hundred donors and added high-resolution HLA genotyping to investigate patterns of TCR occurrence. In the later analysis, no new phenotypic data were used to find candidate immune exposures; instead, reliance was placed on TCR beta sequences and their occurrence across donors. In an earlier analysis of around 540 of the donors, high-throughput TCR beta sequencing was used to judge whether each TCR beta V gene segment behaved as functional or pseudogenic. Donor age, sex, ethnicity and CMV serostatus were compiled together with the repertoire data. A later genetic analysis took genome-wide SNP genotypes for about 55% of the roughly 700 donors and used that subset as a discovery cohort. All discovery cohort repertoires had been generated using a single sequencing platform. HLA typing included class I and class II loci at four-digit resolution. Typing coverage varied by locus: about 620-640 donors for A, B, C, DRB1 and DQB1; some 520 for DQA1; about 590 for DPA1; more than 450 for DPB1. Roughly five DR-DQ haplotypes were handled as single units for association and clustering, since linkage in the cohort was strong. On average, approximately 250,000 unique TCR beta nucleotide sequences were sequenced per donor among 350 to 400 genotyped donors of the cohort, with about 17% of those sequences being non-productive. Beyond this particular receptor, the publication reports: In an earlier analysis of over 550 of the donors, most TCR beta V segments were observed in productive rearrangements about 87% or about 30% of the time, broadly matching IMGT annotations. A further reported finding was that TCR beta sequences accurately predicted the HLA-A and HLA-B alleles for most subjects in the first cohort. CMV serostatus was the only immune exposure information available for the cohort. Assigning TCR associations to individual alleles was difficult when HLA alleles, especially DR and DQ, strongly co-occurred. Most TCR sequences were seen in very few donors, while some public TCRs were found in many individuals. The cohort was sequenced for TCR beta chains only, and without alpha or paired-chain data the features that could be detected were limited. Because some donors lacked HLA typing at each locus, the association tests relied only on the typed subset. The authors suggested that the approach could potentially be generalized to other disease states and immunological phenotypes. According to a later analysis, TCR association rates differed among HLA loci, with DRB1 alleles showing the most associated TCRs and HLA-C alleles showing the fewest. In a later analysis, HLA-associated TCR beta chains were found to be more clonally expanded and to have lower generation probabilities than equally common non-associated chains. A few of the identified cytomegalovirus-associated TCR beta chains were confirmed in vitro to be specific for cytomegalovirus antigens. A later genetic analysis reported fewer N-insertions in productive TCRs among donors in an Asian-associated ancestry cluster than the roughly 620-donor mean. Specific HLA alleles were associated with 15,000 to 20,000 TCR beta sequences at a false discovery rate of 0.05 in a later analysis. A later analysis reported that several top co-occurrence clusters appeared linked to parvovirus B19, influenza, CMV and Epstein-Barr virus. Some IMGT-functional V segments, including TRBV6-2 and TRBV6-3, could not be told apart with the 87-base-pair reads, so those segments were excluded. According to a later analysis, most CMV-associated TCR beta chains appeared to be HLA-restricted, and the HLA associations seemed to be driven largely by CMV exposure. Because counts were too low, seventeen rarely observed V segments, including chromosome 9 orphons, were left out of the earlier analysis of 587 of the donors. V-gene and J-gene trimming of TCR beta chains was associated with a missense DCLRE1C variant in a later genetic analysis, and the association was replicated in an independent cohort. Sequencing depth was assumed to be roughly uniform across donors in the presence/absence analyses, though that assumption may not hold. Linkage disequilibrium might explain the correlated functional status among segregating V segments, but an unknown experimental factor could not be ruled out. A group of highly shared sequence variants was considered likely to be a technical artifact of the sequencing pipeline. The classifier was reported to diagnose cytomegalovirus status with high specificity and sensitivity in both the original and validation cohorts. In the study, around 150 TCR beta chains were listed as associated with cytomegalovirus.

The cohort was made up of approximately 670 healthy bone marrow donors. Cohort members were all nominally healthy when sampled, although unrecorded immune exposures were likely present. The donor was CMV seronegative and belonged to the group of over 350 seronegative cohort members. A peripheral blood sample was collected from each donor, and TCR beta sequencing was performed on peripheral blood mononuclear cells. Genomic DNA was extracted from the blood cell samples with the Qiagen DNeasy Blood Extraction Kit. At the junction V is shortened by 2 bases and J by 7 bases, with 14 bases in between. Spanning cysteine to phenylalanine, the CDR3 consists of 15 amino acids. Only the CDR3 DNA stays, 45 bases, in frame from base 1. From a lookup of the germline V gene, CDR1 and CDR2 are SGHTA and FQGNSA. Library construction relied on the immunoSEQ multiplex PCR assay. The multiplex PCR relied on a mix of 60 forward primers for TCR Vbeta segments and 13 reverse primers for TCR Jbeta segments. A multiplex PCR assay on genomic DNA amplified the CDR3 region of rearranged TCR beta genes. The Illumina HiSeq System was used to sequence the amplified TCR beta libraries as 87-base-pair reads. The paper's data handling went like this. In a later analysis, approximately 74 million unique TCR beta chains were counted across the approximately 640 repertoires, and roughly 9.9 million of these chains were shared by at least two donors. Raw reads were error-corrected and collapsed into unique sequences with a nearest-neighbor algorithm that merged closely related sequences to remove PCR and sequencing errors. To assign V, D and J gene segments, CDR3 sequences were aligned to IMGT reference sequences. For a sequence to be retained, a match of at least six nucleotides to both a V gene segment and a J gene segment was required. A rearrangement counted as productive if the CDR3 had no stop codons and remained in frame with V and J, and every other rearrangement counted as non-productive. Following IMGT convention, CDR3 was defined as the stretch from the second conserved V-encoded cysteine to the conserved J-encoded phenylalanine. In an earlier analysis of around 600 of the donors, sequences lacking an unambiguous match to a single V gene segment were excluded. An earlier analysis of approximately 590 of the donors classified V segments as functional when productive rearrangements were above 56.7% and as segregating when the standard deviation between donors was above 5%. To diagnose cytomegalovirus status from the catalog of TCR beta chain sequences, a statistical classification framework was built. In a later analysis, TCR nucleotide sequences were compared against IMGT/GENE-DB human TR gene sequences so that V and J genes could be assigned. The TCRdist pipeline was used in a later analysis to assign CDR3 sequences and most-parsimonious VDJ recombination scenarios. In a later analysis, every TCR beta chain was defined by the combination of its CDR3 amino acid sequence and its V-gene family, and reads without a unique V-gene family were dropped. A later analysis removed 500 to 650 highly shared, low-generation-probability nucleotide sequences to deal with suspected cross-contamination and a sequencing artifact. In a later analysis, a clonal expansion index for each public chain was calculated from normalized within-repertoire ranks of inferred template counts. A later analysis computed generation probabilities with a VDJ recombination model fitted to out-of-frame rearrangements, and checked the results against IGoR. In a later analysis, TCR-TCR, TCR-HLA and TCR-CMV co-occurrence was scored with hypergeometric tests, and a repertoire-size bias correction was applied to TCR pairs. False discovery rates were estimated in a later analysis by permuting HLA or CMV assignments 20 times. In a later analysis, co-occurring TCRs were grouped using DBSCAN, and TCRdist sequence similarity was added for clustering within HLA-allele-positive subsets. Repertoires with fewer than 30,000 or more than 120,000 public chains were left out of co-occurrence clustering, as were five repertoires with anomalous nucleotide sharing. This immuneACCESS table, as held by TCRdb, lists in-frame sequences with V and J called but not all clones. Of the missing ones, under half trace to an unresolved V gene in checked studies; the others have no known cause. V and J calls and clone size are as listed in that table; D and trimming were resolved from the DNA. In all, the sample holds over 200,000 clones, and approximately 90% of those were seen once. The biggest ten clones account for less than 1.2% of the sample.

Details on this clone: Its antigen is not yet known. Base qualities are not provided; no much larger clone lies one nucleotide away.

Recombination connected TRBV7-2 to TRBJ1-4; TRBD1 is possibly the D segment (6 matching bases). The sequenced material came from PBMCs. This TCR came from a woman younger than 30 in good health and CMV-seronegative. The DNA sequence reads TGTGCCAGCAGCTTACGGGGGGGGCGAGGTGAAAAACTGTTTTTT. Its protein is CASSLRGGRGEKLFF. This CDR3, with the reference TRBV7-2 and TRBJ1-4 proteins standing in past its ends, gives the full variable domain GAGVSQSPSNKVTEKGKDVELRCDPISGHTALYWYRQSLGQGLEFLIYFQGNSAPDKSGLPSDRFSAERTGGSVSTLTIQRTQQEDSAVYLCASSLRGGRGEKLFFGSGTQLSVL.